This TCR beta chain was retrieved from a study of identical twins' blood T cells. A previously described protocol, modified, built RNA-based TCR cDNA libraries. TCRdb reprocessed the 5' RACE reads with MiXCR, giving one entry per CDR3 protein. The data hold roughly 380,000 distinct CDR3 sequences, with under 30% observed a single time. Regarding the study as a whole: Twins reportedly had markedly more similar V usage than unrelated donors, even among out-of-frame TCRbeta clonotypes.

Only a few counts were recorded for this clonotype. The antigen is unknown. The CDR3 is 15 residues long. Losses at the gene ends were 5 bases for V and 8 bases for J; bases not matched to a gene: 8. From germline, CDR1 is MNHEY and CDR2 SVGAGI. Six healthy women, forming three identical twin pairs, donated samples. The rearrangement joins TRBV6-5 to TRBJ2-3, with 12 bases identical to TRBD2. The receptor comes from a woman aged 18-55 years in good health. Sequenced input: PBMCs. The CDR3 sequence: CASSVGTSGYTTQYF. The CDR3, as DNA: TGTGCCAGCAGTGTCGGGACTAGCGGGTATACTACGCAGTATTTT.